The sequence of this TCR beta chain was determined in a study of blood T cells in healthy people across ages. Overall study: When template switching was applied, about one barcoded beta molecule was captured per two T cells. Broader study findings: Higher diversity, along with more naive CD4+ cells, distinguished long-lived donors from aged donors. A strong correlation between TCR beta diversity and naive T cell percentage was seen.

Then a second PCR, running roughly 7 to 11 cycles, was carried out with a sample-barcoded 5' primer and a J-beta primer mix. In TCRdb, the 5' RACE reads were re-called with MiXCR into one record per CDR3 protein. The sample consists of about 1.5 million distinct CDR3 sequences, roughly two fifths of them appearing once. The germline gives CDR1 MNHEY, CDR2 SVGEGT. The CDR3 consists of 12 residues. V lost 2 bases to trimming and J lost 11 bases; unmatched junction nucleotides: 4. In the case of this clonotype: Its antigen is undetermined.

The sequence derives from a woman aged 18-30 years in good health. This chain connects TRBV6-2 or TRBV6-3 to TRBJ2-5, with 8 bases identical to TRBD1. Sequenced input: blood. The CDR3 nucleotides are TGTGCCAGCAGTTACCGGACAGGGTGGCAGTACTTC. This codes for CASSYRTGWQYF.